This T cell receptor (beta chain) derives from a study of blood T cell repertoires in COVID-19. Looking at the study overall: Material from acute and convalescent COVID-19 was sourced from the United States, Italy and Spain.

The germline CDR1 and CDR2 sequences are SGHTA and FQGNSA. V lost 5 bases to trimming and J lost 4 bases, with 11 bases between them. This CDR3 spans 13 amino acids. Original processing notes: The assay estimated nucleated cells by amplifying reference gene primers. Data came from immunoSEQ multiplex PCR; TCRdb stores just in-frame clones and leaves some out. V, J and clone size reflect that table, while D and trimming were determined from the DNA. Among 200,000 to 250,000 clones listed, about 85% were seen once. This sequence joins TRBV7-2 and TRBJ1-1; D unclear. This TCR came from a man between 35 and 55 years old with acute or convalescent COVID-19. Sequenced: peripheral blood. The CDR3 sequence is CASSLHWSTEAFF. As DNA, the CDR3 is TGTGCCAGCAGCCTCCACTGGAGCACTGAAGCTTTCTTT.